This entry lists 4 T cell receptor beta chains sequenced from one sample in a study of blood T cells in healthy people across ages. A sample-barcoded 5' primer and a J-beta primer mix were used in a second PCR of roughly 6 to 11 cycles. From the 5' RACE reads, TCRdb called clonotypes with MiXCR, one entry per CDR3 protein. The sample records about 1.5 million distinct CDR3 sequences, about 42% being singletons. The sequencing input was blood. The receptors come from a woman under 30 in good health.

The chain employs TRBV15 and TRBJ1-4; D is perhaps TRBD1 (6 bases). Trimming pared 0 bases from V and 4 bases from J, leaving 9 bases between. CDR1 and CDR2 from the germline V gene are LNHNV and YYDKDF (reference sequence). This CDR3 is 15 amino acids long. CDR3 amino acids: CATSRDGGLNEKLFF. The DNA for the CDR3 is TGTGCCACCAGCAGAGATGGGGGGCTTAATGAAAAACTGTTTTTT.

The chain is built from TRBV30 and TRBJ1-4; D remains unclear. Germline loops: CDR1 GTSNPN, CDR2 SVGIG (reference sequence). This CDR3 has 13 residues. Trimming took off 3 bases at V and 3 bases at J, with 8 bases between the two ends. The DNA of the CDR3 is TGTGCCTGGAGCCGGGGTTCTAATGAAAAACTGTTTTTT. This encodes CAWSRGSNEKLFF.

Points on this clonotype: One end of the junction fails to match germline, which may point to a read error. The gene calls are TRBV4-3 and TRBJ2-3, with D unresolved. The CDR3 loop spans 15 amino acids. CDR1 and CDR2 (germline): LGHNA, YSLEER. The CDR3 bases are TGCGCCAGCAGCCGATACCCTTTAAGCAAAGATACGCAGTATTTT. Translating it yields CASSRYPLSKDTQYF.

This sequence joins TRBV15 and TRBJ1-4; D is possibly TRBD1 (6 bases). V shed 3 bases and J shed 5 bases, with 10 bases lying between them. This CDR3 is 14 amino acids long. The germline V gene encodes CDR1 LNHNV and CDR2 YYDKDF (reference sequence). CDR3 sequence (DNA): TGTGCCACCAGCAGGGACAGTCGGAATGAAAAACTGTTTTTT. Translating gives CATSRDSRNEKLFF.